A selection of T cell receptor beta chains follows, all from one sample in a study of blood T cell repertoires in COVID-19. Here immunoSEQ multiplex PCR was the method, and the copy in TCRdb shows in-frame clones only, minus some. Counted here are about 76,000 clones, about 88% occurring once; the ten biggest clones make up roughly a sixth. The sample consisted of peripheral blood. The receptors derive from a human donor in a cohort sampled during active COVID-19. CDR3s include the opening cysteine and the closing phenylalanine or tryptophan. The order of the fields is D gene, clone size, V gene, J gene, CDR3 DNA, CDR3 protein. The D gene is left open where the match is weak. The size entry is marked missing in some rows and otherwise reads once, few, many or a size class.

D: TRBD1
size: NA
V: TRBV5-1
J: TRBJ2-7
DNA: TGCGCCAGCGGGGGACAGGGAGCGAACGAGCAGTACTTC
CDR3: CASGGQGANEQYF

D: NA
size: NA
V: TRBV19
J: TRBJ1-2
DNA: TGTGCCAGTAGTACCTCTCCGACAGGAACCTATGGCTACACCTTC
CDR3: CASSTSPTGTYGYTF

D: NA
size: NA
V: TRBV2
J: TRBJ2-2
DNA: TGTGCCAGCAGTCGCGCCACGAACACCGGGGAGCTGTTTTTT
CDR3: CASSRATNTGELFF

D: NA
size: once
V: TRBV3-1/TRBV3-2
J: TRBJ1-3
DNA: TGTGCCAGCAGCCGAGGGATTAGCACTCTGGTCGGAAACACCATATATTTT
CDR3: CASSRGISTLVGNTIYF

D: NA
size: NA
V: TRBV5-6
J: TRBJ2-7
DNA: TGTGCCAGCAGCTTGGTCCAGGGGACCTACGAGCAGTACTTC
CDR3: CASSLVQGTYEQYF

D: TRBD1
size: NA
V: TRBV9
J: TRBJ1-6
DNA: TGTGCCAGCCAAGACAGGGAATGGAATTCACCCCTCCACTTT
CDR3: CASQDREWNSPLHF

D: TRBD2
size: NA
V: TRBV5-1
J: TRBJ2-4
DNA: TGCGCCAGCAGCTCCGGGACTAGCGGGCATCTAGCCAAAAACATTCAGTACTTC
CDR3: CASSSGTSGHLAKNIQYF

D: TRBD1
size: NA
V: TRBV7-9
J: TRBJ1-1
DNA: TGTGCCAGCAGCTCGACAGGGGGACGGACTGAAGCTTTCTTT
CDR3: CASSSTGGRTEAFF

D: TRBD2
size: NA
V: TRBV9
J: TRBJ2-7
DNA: TGTGCCAGCAGCCCGGGACTAGCGGGAGGGCCGGTGCAGTACTTC
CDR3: CASSPGLAGGPVQYF

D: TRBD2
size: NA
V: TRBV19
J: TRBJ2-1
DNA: TGTGCCAGTAGTCTCCGGACTAGCGGGAGTTGGTCCTACAATGAGCAGTTCTTC
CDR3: CASSLRTSGSWSYNEQFF

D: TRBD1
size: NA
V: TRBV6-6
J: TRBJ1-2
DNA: TGTGCCAGCAGTGTGCCGGGACAGACAGGCTACACCTTC
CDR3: CASSVPGQTGYTF

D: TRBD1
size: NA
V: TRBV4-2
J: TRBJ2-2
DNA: TGTGCCAGCAGCCAATTGGGACAGGGCACCGGGGAGCTGTTTTTT
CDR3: CASSQLGQGTGELFF

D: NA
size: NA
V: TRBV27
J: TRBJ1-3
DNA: TGTGCCAGCATGCGATCCCGGGGGGCAAACACCATATATTTT
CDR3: CASMRSRGANTIYF

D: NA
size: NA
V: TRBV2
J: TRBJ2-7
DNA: TGTGCCAGCAGTGACAGGGGACGGTACGAGCAGTACTTC
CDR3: CASSDRGRYEQYF

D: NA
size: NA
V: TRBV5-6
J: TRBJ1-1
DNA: TGTGCCAGCAGCTTTGGCCGGGGAAGGGTAGAAGCTTTCTTT
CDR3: CASSFGRGRVEAFF

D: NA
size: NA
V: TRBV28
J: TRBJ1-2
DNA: TGTGCCAGCAGTTTCAGGGGCACCTATGGCTACACCTTC
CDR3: CASSFRGTYGYTF

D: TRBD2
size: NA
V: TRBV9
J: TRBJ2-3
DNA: TGTGCCAGCAGCGCTGAGGGCGGGGGGAGCACAGATACGCAGTATTTT
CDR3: CASSAEGGGSTDTQYF

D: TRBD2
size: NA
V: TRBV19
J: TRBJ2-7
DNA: TGTGCCAGTAGTATAAATAAGAGCGGGAGAGAGACTTGCGAGCAGTACTTC
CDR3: CASSINKSGRETCEQYF

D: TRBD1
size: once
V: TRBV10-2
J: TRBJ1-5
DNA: TGCGCCAGCAGTGAGCGGACAGGGGGCTCGAATCAGCCCCAGCATTTT
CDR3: CASSERTGGSNQPQHF

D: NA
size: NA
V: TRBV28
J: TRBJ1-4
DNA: TGTGCCAGCAGTTTATCAGATCACAGGTGGGCTAATGAAAAACTGTTTTTT
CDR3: CASSLSDHRWANEKLFF

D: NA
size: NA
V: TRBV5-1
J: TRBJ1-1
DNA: TGCGCCAGCAGCTTAACCTCGGGACAATCAAACACTGAAGCTTTCTTT
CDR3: CASSLTSGQSNTEAFF

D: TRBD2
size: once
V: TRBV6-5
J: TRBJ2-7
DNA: TGTGCCAGCAAAAGCAACGGGAGGCACGACGAGCAGTACTTC
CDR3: CASKSNGRHDEQYF

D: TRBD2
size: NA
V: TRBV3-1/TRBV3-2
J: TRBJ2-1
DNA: TGTGCCAGCAGCCAACACCCGGGACTAGCGGGAGTGAGGTACAATGAGCAGTTCTTC
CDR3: CASSQHPGLAGVRYNEQFF

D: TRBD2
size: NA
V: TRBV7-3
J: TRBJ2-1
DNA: TGTGCCAGCAGTTCCCCGTCAGGTAGCGGGAGGGCCGGCTCCTACAATGAGCAGTTCTTC
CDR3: CASSSPSGSGRAGSYNEQFF

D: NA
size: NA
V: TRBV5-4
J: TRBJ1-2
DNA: TGTGCCAGCAGCTTGTACGGGTTGGGTCATGGCTACACCTTC
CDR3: CASSLYGLGHGYTF

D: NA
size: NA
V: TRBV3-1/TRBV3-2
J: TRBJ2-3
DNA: TGTGCCAGCAGCCAAGCGGCAGATACGCAGTATTTT
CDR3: CASSQAADTQYF

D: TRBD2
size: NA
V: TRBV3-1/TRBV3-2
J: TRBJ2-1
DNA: TGTGCCAGCAGCCGATTTAGCGGGTTGTCCTACAATGAGCAGTTCTTC
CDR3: CASSRFSGLSYNEQFF

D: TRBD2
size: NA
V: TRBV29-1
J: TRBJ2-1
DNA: TGCAGCGCCTTTAGCGGGGGGGCGCGCTTCGGCAATGAGCAGTTCTTC
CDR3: CSAFSGGARFGNEQFF

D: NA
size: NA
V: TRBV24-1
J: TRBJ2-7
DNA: TGTGCCACCTCTGCTCCAGGCTCGAACTACGAGCAGTACTTC
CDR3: CATSAPGSNYEQYF

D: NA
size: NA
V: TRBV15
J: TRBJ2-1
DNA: TGTGCCACCAGCAGAGAACAGGCAACTAACAATGAGCAGTTCTTC
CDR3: CATSREQATNNEQFF

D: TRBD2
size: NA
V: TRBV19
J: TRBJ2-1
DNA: TGTGCCAGTATGGGTAGCGGGGGGGCTTACAATGAGCAGTTCTTC
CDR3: CASMGSGGAYNEQFF

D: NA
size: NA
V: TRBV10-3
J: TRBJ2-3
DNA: TGTGCCATCAGCAGACGCGAACAGGGCACAGATACGCAGTATTTT
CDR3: CAISRREQGTDTQYF

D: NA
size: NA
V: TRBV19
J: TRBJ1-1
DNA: TGTGCCAGTAGTATCACCTCGGGGGGCACTGAAGCTTTCTTT
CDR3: CASSITSGGTEAFF

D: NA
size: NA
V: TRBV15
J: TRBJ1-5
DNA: TGTGCCACCAGCAGAGATTTCAGGGTTGGTCAGCCCCAGCATTTT
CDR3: CATSRDFRVGQPQHF

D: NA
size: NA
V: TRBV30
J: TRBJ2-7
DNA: TGTGCCTGCCAAACTAGCTACGAGCAGTACTTC
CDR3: CACQTSYEQYF

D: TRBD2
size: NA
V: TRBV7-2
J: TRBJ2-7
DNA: TGTGCCAGCAGCCGCCGGGGGGGGGCCTACGAGCAGTACTTC
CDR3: CASSRRGGAYEQYF

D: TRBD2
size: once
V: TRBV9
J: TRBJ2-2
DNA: TGTGCCAGCAGCGAGTCGGGGGCTAGCGGGGACCGGGAGCTGTTTTTT
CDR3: CASSESGASGDRELFF

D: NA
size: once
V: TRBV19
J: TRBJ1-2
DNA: TGTGCCAGTAGTATAGACGGGGGAGCGGGCTACACCTTC
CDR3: CASSIDGGAGYTF

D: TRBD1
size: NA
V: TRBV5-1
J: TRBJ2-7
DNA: TGCGCCAGCAGCCCGGAGGTAGGACAGGGAACTTACGAGCAGTACTTC
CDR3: CASSPEVGQGTYEQYF

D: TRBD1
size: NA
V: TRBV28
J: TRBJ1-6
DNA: TGTGCCAGCAGGGGGACAGAATCGGATAATTCACCCCTCCACTTT
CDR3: CASRGTESDNSPLHF

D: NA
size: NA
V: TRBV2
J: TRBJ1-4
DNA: TGTGCCAGCAGTGCCTCAGGGATGTATGGTGAAAAACTGTTTTTT
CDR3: CASSASGMYGEKLFF

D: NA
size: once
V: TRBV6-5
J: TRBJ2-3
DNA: TGTGCCAGCAGTTACTCCCCGAGCAGGGGAGATACGCAGTATTTT
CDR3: CASSYSPSRGDTQYF

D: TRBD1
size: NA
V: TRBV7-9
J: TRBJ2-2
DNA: TGTGCCAGCAGCTTAGGGGACAGGGCAATCGGGGAGCTGTTTTTT
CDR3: CASSLGDRAIGELFF

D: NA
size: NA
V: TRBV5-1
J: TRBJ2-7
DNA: TGCGCCAGCAGCTTAGGTGCGGGCCCGACGGGCGAGCAGTACTTC
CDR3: CASSLGAGPTGEQYF

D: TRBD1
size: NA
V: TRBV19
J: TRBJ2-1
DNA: TGTGCCAGTACCTTGGGGACAGACTTCTACAATGAGCAGTTCTTC
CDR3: CASTLGTDFYNEQFF

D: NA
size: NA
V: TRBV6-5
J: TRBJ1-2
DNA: TGTGCCAGCAGTTACTCTAGCCTCTATGGCTACACCTTC
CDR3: CASSYSSLYGYTF

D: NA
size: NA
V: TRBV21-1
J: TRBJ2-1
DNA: TGTGCCAGCAGCAAAGTCTATGAGCAGTTCTTC
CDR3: CASSKVYEQFF

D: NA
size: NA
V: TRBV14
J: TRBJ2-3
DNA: TGTGCCAGCAGCCCGGGAGCTTGGGATACGCAGTATTTT
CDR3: CASSPGAWDTQYF

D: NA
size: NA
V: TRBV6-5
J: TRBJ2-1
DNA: TGTGCCAGCAGGGCGGTGTCAATGATGGAGCAGTTCTTC
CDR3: CASRAVSMMEQFF

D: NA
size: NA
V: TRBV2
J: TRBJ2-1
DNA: TGTGCCAGCAGAGGGGGAGGGCCTTCCTACAATGAGCAGTTCTTC
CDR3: CASRGGGPSYNEQFF

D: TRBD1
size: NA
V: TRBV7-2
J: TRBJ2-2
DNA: TGTGCCAGCAGACGTAGACAGGGTGCCACCGGGGAGCTGTTTTTT
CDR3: CASRRRQGATGELFF

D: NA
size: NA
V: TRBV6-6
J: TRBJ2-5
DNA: TGTGCCAGCAGCGAGAGGGAGACCCAGTACTTC
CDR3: CASSERETQYF

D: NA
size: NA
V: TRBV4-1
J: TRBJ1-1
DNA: TGCGCCAGCAGCCAAGAGACAGGAAACACTGAAGCTTTCTTT
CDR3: CASSQETGNTEAFF

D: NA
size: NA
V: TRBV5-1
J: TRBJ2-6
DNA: TGCGCCAGCAGCTTGGTCCCAGGGCAGCTGAGGGGGGCCAACGTCCTGACTTTC
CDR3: CASSLVPGQLRGANVLTF

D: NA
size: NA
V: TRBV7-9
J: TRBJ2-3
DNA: TGTGCCAGCAGCACCGGGACAACGACCACAGATACGCAGTATTTT
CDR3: CASSTGTTTTDTQYF